This T cell receptor beta chain emerged from a study of blood T cell repertoires in COVID-19. Background on the study: From the United States, Italy and Spain came samples of acute and convalescent COVID-19. The analysed material was cDNA or gDNA that came from T cells, B-cell-depleted T cells, or PBMCs.

Points on this clone: Additional DNA sequences in this sample encode the identical CDR3.

Per the authors' pipeline: Cell counts per sample came from amplifying reference gene primers. Repertoires were generated with immunoSEQ multiplex PCR, while TCRdb's copy carries only in-frame clones and drops some. V and J calls and clone size come straight from that table; D and trimming were deduced from the DNA. This table has fewer than 100,000 clones, 91% appearing once. This TCR was sampled from a woman aged 45-65 years in a cohort sampled during active COVID-19. Sequencing used peripheral blood.

The CDR3: CASSLEGASNQPQHF. CDR3 nucleotides: TGTGCCAGCAGTTTAGAGGGGGCAAGCAATCAGCCCCAGCATTTT. The chain combines TRBV27 with TRBJ1-5; TRBD1 aligns across 7 bases. The CDR3 covers 15 residues. The germline V gene has CDR1 MNHEY and CDR2 SMNVEV (reference sequence). The J segment lost 1 base and the V segment lost 2 bases, leaving 2 bases of the junction unmatched.